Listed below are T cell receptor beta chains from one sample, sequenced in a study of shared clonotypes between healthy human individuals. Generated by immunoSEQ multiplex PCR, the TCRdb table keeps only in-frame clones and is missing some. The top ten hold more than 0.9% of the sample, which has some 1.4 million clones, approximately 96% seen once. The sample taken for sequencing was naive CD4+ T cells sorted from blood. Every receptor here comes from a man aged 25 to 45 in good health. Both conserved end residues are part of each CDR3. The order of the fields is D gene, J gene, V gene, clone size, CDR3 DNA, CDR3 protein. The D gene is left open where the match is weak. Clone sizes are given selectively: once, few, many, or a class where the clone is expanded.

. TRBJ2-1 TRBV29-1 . TGCAGCGTTGTGGTGGGTGCCTCCTACAATGAGCAGTTCTTC CSVVVGASYNEQFF
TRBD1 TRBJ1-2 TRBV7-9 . TGTGCCAGCAGCCCAAGAACCGGGACAGGGTACGGCTACACCTTC CASSPRTGTGYGYTF
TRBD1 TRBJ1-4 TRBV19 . TGTGCCAGTAGTCCCAGGGGGACGGCGGCTAATGAAAAACTGTTTTTT CASSPRGTAANEKLFF
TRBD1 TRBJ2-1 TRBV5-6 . TGTGCCAGCAGCTCCGGGACAGGGAACTACAATGAGCAGTTCTTC CASSSGTGNYNEQFF
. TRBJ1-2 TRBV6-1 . TGTGCCAGTTCACGGGGGGGGGAGTATGGCTACACCTTC CASSRGGEYGYTF
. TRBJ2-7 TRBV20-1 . TGCAGTGCTCTTCGTAGGACCGAGCAGTACTTC CSALRRTEQYF
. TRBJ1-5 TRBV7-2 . TGTGCCAGCAGCTTCCTTAGCGGTAATCAGCCCCAGCATTTT CASSFLSGNQPQHF
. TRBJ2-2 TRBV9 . TGTGCCAGCAGCGTGTCAGGGGCTCTAAACACCGGGGAGCTGTTTTTT CASSVSGALNTGELFF
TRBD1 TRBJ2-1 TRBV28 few TGTGCCAGCAGTTTCTACAGGGGTGCGACCTACAATGAGCAGTTCTTC CASSFYRGATYNEQFF
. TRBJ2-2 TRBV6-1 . TGTGCCAGCAGTGAACAGGGAAGGGTGACCGGGGAGCTGTTTTTT CASSEQGRVTGELFF
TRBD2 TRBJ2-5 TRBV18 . TGTGCCAGCTCCCCAAGAGGGACTAGCGGCAACCAAGGGACCCAGTACTTC CASSPRGTSGNQGTQYF
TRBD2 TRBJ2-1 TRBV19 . TGTGCCAGTAGTATCCAACTAGCGGGAGTAGGAAATGAGCAGTTCTTC CASSIQLAGVGNEQFF
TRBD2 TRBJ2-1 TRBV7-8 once TGTGCCAGCAGCTTTACTAGCGGGAGTTACAATGAGCAGTTCTTC CASSFTSGSYNEQFF
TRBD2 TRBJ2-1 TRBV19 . TGTGCCAGTAAAGTGTCTGTGGCGGGAGGGTACAATGAGCAGTTCTTC CASKVSVAGGYNEQFF
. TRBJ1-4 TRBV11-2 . TGTGCCAGCAGCTTAGACAGGGGAGGGGAAAAACTGTTTTTT CASSLDRGGEKLFF
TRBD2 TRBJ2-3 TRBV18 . TGCGCTTCAGGGATTAGCGGGAGCTTGGATACGCAGTATTTT CASGISGSLDTQYF
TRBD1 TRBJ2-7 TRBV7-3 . TGTGCCAGCAGCTCTGACAGGGGACACGAGCAGTACTTC CASSSDRGHEQYF
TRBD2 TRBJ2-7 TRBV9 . TGTGCCAGCAGCGGGGGACTAGCGACGACCTACGAGCAGTACTTC CASSGGLATTYEQYF
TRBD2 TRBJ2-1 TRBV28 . TGTGCCAGCTGGTCGACTAGCGGGACCAGGAGCTCCTACAATGAGCAGTTCTTC CASWSTSGTRSSYNEQFF
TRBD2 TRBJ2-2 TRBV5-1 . TGCGCCAGCAGCCGCCAACTAGCGGCAAACACCGGGGAGCTGTTTTTT CASSRQLAANTGELFF